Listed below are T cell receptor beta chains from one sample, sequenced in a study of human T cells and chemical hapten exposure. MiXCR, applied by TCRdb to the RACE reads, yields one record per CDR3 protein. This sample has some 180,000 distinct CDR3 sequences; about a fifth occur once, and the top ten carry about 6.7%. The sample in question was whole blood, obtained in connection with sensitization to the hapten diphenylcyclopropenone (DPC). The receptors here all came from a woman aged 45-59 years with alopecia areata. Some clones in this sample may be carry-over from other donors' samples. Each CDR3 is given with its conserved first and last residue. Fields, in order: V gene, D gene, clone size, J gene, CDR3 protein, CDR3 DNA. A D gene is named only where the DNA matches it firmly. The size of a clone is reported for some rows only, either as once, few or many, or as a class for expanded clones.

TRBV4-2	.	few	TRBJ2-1	CASSPGPLLGNEQFF	TGTGCCAGCAGCCCTGGCCCCCTCCTAGGCAATGAGCAGTTCTTC
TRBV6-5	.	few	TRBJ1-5	CASRAYSSNQPQHF	TGTGCCAGCAGGGCCTACAGTAGCAATCAGCCCCAGCATTTT
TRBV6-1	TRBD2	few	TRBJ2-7	CASNIAGGAYEQYF	TGTGCCAGCAATATAGCTGGGGGGGCCTACGAGCAGTACTTC
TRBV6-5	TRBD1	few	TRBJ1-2	CASSYDRGPGYGYTF	TGTGCCAGCAGTTACGACAGGGGGCCGGGCTATGGCTACACCTTC
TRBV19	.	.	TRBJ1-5	CSSSGSNQPQHF	TGTTCTTCTTCAGGAAGCAATCAGCCCCAGCATTTT
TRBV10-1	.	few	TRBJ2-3	CASSEVLPTDTQYF	TGCGCCAGCAGTGAGGTTTTGCCCACAGATACGCAGTATTTT
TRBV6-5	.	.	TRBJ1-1	CASSLTGLDTEAFF	TGTGCCAGCAGTCTAACGGGACTGGACACTGAAGCTTTCTTT
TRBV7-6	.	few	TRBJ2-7	CASSRLPNEQYF	TGTGCCAGCAGCAGACTCCCGAACGAGCAGTACTTC
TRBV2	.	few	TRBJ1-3	CASSITGLSGNTIYF	TGTGCCAGCAGTATTACAGGGCTCTCTGGAAACACCATATATTTT
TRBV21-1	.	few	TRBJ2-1	CASSLSSVYNEQFF	TGTGCCAGCAGCCTCTCAAGTGTCTACAATGAGCAGTTCTTC
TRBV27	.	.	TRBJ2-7	CASSVPGVRGAYEQYF	TGTGCCAGCAGTGTCCCCGGCGTCAGGGGTGCCTACGAGCAGTACTTC
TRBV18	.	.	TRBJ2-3	CASSPELTDTQYF	TGTGCCAGCTCACCTGAACTCACAGATACGCAGTATTTT
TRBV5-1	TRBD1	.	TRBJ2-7	CASSPQGVTYEQYF	TGCGCCAGCAGCCCACAGGGGGTTACCTACGAGCAGTACTTC
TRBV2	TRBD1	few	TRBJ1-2	CASSTGTANYGYTF	TGTGCCAGCAGCACCGGGACAGCTAACTATGGCTACACCTTC
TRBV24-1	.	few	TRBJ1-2	CATAGQYDYGYTF	TGTGCCACCGCCGGACAGTACGATTACGGCTACACCTTC
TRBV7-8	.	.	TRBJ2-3	CASSLDRTDTQYF	TGTGCCAGCAGCTTAGATAGGACAGATACGCAGTATTTT
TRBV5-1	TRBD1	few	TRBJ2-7	CASRVTGGFYEQYF	TGCGCCAGCAGGGTGACAGGGGGCTTTTACGAGCAGTACTTC
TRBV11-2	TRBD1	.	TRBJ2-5	CASSLGYRGETQYF	TGTGCCAGCAGCTTAGGTTACAGGGGAGAGACCCAGTACTTC
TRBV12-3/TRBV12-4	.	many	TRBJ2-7	CASSRNYEQYF	TGTGCCAGCAGTCGAAACTACGAGCAGTACTTC
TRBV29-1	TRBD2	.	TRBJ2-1	CSVRPERLAGGNLNNEQFF	TGCAGCGTTCGCCCGGAACGACTAGCGGGAGGTAACTTAAACAATGAGCAGTTCTTC
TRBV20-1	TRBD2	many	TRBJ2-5	CSARQLAGGGTQYF	TGCAGTGCTAGACAACTAGCGGGAGGTGGGACCCAGTACTTC
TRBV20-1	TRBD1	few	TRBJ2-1	CSAFYRSGTANNEQFF	TGCAGTGCTTTCTATCGGTCCGGGACAGCGAACAATGAGCAGTTCTTC
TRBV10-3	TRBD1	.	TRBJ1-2	CAIRTGPGQGYYGYTF	TGTGCCATCAGAACCGGGCCGGGACAGGGCTACTATGGCTACACCTTC
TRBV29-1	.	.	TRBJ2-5	CSVEMGPTRTQYF	TGCAGCGTTGAGATGGGCCCGACAAGAACCCAGTACTTC
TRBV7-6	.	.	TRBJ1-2	CASSLVVSGTEGYTF	TGTGCCAGCAGCTTAGTAGTCAGCGGGACGGAGGGCTACACCTTC
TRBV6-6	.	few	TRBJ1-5	CASSYTRAGAGQPQHF	TGTGCCAGCAGTTACACTCGGGCAGGGGCGGGTCAGCCCCAGCATTTT
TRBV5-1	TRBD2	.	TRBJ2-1	CASSLSGTSGRAGNEQFF	TGCGCCAGCAGCTTGTCCGGGACTAGCGGGAGGGCCGGCAATGAGCAGTTCTTC
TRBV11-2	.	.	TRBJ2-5	CASSLGGGLFF	TGTGCCAGCAGCCTGGGAGGAGGCTTGTTCTTC
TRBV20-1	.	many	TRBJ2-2	CSAARQTVTGELFF	TGCAGTGCGGCAAGACAGACCGTTACCGGGGAGCTGTTTTTT
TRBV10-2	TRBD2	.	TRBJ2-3	CASSPITGTSGTDTQYF	TGCGCCAGCAGTCCAATCACCGGGACTAGCGGTACAGATACGCAGTATTTT
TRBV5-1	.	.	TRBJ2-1	CASSFTSLSHEQFF	TGCGCCAGCAGCTTCACTAGCCTCTCGCATGAGCAGTTCTTC
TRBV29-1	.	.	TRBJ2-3	CSVEELGTDTQYF	TGCAGCGTTGAAGAACTCGGTACGGATACGCAGTATTTT
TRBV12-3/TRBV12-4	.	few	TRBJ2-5	CASSLTGETQYF	TGTGCCAGCAGTTTAACGGGAGAGACCCAGTACTTC
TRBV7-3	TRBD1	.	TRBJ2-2	CASSSTGADTGELFF	TGTGCCAGCAGCTCTACAGGGGCGGACACCGGGGAGCTGTTTTTT
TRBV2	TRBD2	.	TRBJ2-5	CASRPTPGTRRSGTQYF	TGTGCCAGCAGACCCACCCCCGGGACTAGGCGGTCGGGGACCCAGTACTTC
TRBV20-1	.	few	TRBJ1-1	CSARDRHGGGTEAFF	TGCAGTGCTAGAGATCGGCATGGGGGAGGCACTGAAGCTTTCTTT
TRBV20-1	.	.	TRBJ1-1	CSATAGRGAEAFF	TGCAGTGCTACCGCGGGCAGGGGAGCTGAAGCTTTCTTT
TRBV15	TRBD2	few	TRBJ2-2	CATSRDTSGRENTGELFF	TGTGCCACCAGCAGAGATACTAGCGGGAGGGAGAACACCGGGGAGCTGTTTTTT
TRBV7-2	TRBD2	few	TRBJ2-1	CASSPRSGASGNEQFF	TGTGCCAGCAGCCCCAGATCGGGGGCTAGCGGGAATGAGCAGTTCTTC
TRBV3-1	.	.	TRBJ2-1	CASSQELYNEQFF	TGTGCCAGCAGCCAAGAACTCTACAATGAGCAGTTCTTC
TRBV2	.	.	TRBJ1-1	CASSARDTEAFF	TGTGCCAGCAGTGCGCGCGACACTGAAGCTTTCTTT
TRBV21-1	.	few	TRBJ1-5	CASSKVQPQHF	TGTGCCAGCAGCAAAGTTCAGCCCCAGCATTTT
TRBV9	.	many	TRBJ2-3	CASSVARSTSTDTQYF	TGTGCCAGCAGCGTAGCGAGGTCAACTAGCACAGATACGCAGTATTTT
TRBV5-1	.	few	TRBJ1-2	CASSLGGVGRANYGYTF	TGCGCCAGCAGCTTGGGAGGTGTCGGCAGGGCTAACTATGGCTACACCTTC
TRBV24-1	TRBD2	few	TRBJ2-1	CATSDTLASNEQFF	TGTGCCACCAGTGACACACTAGCGTCCAATGAGCAGTTCTTC
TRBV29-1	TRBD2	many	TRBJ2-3	CSAGLAGDTQYF	TGCAGCGCGGGACTAGCGGGAGATACGCAGTATTTT
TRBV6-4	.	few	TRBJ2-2	CASSRDQRGTGELFF	TGTGCCAGCAGCCGGGACCAGAGAGGCACCGGGGAGCTGTTTTTT
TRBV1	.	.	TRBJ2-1	CTSRGSGRSSYNEQFF	TGCACCAGCAGGGGGAGTGGGAGGAGCTCCTACAATGAGCAGTTCTTC
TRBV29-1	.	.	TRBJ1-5	CSVSLMGQPQHF	TGCAGCGTCAGCCTAATGGGTCAGCCCCAGCATTTT
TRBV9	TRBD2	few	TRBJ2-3	CASRPGLAGSDTQYF	TGTGCCAGCCGCCCCGGTCTAGCGGGATCAGATACGCAGTATTTT
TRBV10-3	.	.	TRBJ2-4	CAISDRAKNIQYF	TGTGCCATCAGTGACAGGGCCAAAAACATTCAGTACTTC
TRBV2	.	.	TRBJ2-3	CASSEARDGDTQYF	TGTGCCAGCAGTGAAGCGCGGGATGGAGATACGCAGTATTTT
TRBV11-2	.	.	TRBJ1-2	CASSLGGTGYTF	TGTGCCAGCAGCTTAGGAGGGACGGGCTACACCTTC
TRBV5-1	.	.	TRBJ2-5	CASSLQGMEETQYF	TGCGCCAGCAGCTTGCAGGGGATGGAGGAGACCCAGTACTTC
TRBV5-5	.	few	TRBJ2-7	CASSLDSGPYEQYF	TGTGCCAGCAGCTTGGATTCAGGGCCATACGAGCAGTACTTC
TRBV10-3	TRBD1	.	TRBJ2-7	CAISEPISGQGREQYF	TGTGCCATCAGTGAGCCAATATCGGGACAGGGACGGGAGCAGTACTTC
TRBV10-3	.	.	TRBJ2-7	CAISEPGIKNEQYF	TGTGCCATCAGTGAACCCGGGATTAAAAACGAGCAGTACTTC
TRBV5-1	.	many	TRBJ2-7	CASSLVSGSSYEQYF	TGTGCCAGCAGCTTAGTATCCGGGAGCTCCTACGAGCAGTACTTC
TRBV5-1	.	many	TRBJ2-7	CASSSTGTTYEQYF	TGCGCCAGCAGCAGCACCGGGACCACCTACGAGCAGTACTTC